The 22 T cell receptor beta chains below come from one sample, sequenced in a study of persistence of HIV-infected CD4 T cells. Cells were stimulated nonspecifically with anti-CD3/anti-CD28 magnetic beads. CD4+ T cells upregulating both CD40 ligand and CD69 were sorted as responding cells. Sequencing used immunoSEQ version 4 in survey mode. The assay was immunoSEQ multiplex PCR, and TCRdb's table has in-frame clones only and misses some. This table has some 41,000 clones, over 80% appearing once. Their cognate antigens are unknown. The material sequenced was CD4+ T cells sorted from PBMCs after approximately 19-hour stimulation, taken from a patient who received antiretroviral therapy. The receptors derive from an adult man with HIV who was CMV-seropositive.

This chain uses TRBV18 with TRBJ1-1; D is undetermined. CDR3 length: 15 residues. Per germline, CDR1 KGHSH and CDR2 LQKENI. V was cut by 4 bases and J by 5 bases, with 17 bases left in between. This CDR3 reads CASSREESPRTEAFF. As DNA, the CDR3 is TGTGCCAGCTCACGAGAAGAGAGCCCTAGGACTGAAGCTTTCTTT.

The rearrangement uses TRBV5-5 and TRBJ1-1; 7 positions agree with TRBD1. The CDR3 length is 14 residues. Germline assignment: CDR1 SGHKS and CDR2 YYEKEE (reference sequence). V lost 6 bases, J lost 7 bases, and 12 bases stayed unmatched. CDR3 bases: TGTGCCAGCACCATAGGGGGCGTCCGAAGTGAAGCTTTCTTT. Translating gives CASTIGGVRSEAFF. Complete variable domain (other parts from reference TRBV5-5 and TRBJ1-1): DAGVTQSPTHLIKTRGQQVTLRCSPISGHKSVSWYQQVLGQGPQFIFQYYEKEERGRGNFPDRFSARQFPNYSSELNVNALLLGDSALYLCASTIGGVRSEAFFGQGTRLTVV.

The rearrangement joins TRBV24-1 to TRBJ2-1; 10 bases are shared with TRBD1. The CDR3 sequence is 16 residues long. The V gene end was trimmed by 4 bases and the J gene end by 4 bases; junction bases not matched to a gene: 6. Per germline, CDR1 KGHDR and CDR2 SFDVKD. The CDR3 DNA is TGTGCCACCAGTGAGACCGGGACAGGGGATTACAATGAGCAGTTCTTC. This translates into CATSETGTGDYNEQFF.

CDR3 sequence: CASSGSRDRVANEKLFF. In DNA, the CDR3 is TGTGCCAGCAGTGGGTCCCGGGACAGGGTGGCTAATGAAAAACTGTTTTTT. The gene calls are TRBV25-1 and TRBJ1-4; 9 nucleotides line up with TRBD1. From germline, CDR1 is MGHDK and CDR2 SYGVNS. The V and J ends lost 4 bases and 3 bases, in that order; junction bases with no gene match: 9. The length of the CDR3 is 17 residues.

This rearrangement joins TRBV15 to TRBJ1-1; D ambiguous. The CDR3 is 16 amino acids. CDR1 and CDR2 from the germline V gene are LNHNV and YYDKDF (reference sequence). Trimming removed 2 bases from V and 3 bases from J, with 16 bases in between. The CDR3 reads CATSRFLDPRDTEAFF. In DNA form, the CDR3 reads TGTGCCACCAGCAGATTTCTGGACCCTCGGGACACTGAAGCTTTCTTT. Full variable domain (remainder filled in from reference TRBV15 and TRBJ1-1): DAMVIQNPRYQVTQFGKPVTLSCSQTLNHNVMYWYQQKSSQAPKLLFHYYDKDFNNEADTPDNFQSRRPNTSFCFLDIRSPGLGDTAMYLCATSRFLDPRDTEAFFGQGTRLTVV.

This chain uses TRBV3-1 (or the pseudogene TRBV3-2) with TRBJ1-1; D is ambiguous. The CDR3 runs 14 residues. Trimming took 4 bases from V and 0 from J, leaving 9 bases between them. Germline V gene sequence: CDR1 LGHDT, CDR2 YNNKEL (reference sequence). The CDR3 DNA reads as TGTGCCAGCAGCCTAGGGTCCCTGAACACTGAAGCTTTCTTT. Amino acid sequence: CASSLGSLNTEAFF.

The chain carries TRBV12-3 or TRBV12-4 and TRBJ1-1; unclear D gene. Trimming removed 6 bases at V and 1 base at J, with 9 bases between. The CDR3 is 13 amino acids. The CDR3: CASRLWQNTEAFF. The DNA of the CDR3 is TGTGCCAGCAGGTTATGGCAGAACACTGAAGCTTTCTTT.

As DNA, the CDR3 is TGTGCCAGCAGGGAAAGGGACACTGAAGCTTTCTTT. Translation gives CASRERDTEAFF. The J gene is TRBJ1-1, the V gene TRBV12-3 or TRBV12-4; the D is unclear. V was shortened by 6 bases and J by 3 bases, with 8 bases between the two germline ends. The CDR3 loop spans 12 amino acids.

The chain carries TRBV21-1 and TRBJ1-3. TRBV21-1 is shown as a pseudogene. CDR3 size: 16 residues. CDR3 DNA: TGTGCCAGCAGCAAAGCTTTAAGGGTGAATGGAAACACCATATATTTT. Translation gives CASSKALRVNGNTIYF.

The CDR3 sequence: CASSWDRNEQYF. CDR3 nucleotides: TGCGCCAGCAGCTGGGACAGGAACGAGCAGTACTTC. V and J are TRBV5-1 and TRBJ2-7, with 8 bases aligning to TRBD1. The CDR3 contains 12 residues. The germline CDR1 and CDR2 sequences are SGHRS and YFSETQ. V shed 3 bases and J 5 bases; nucleotides not matched to a gene: 1.

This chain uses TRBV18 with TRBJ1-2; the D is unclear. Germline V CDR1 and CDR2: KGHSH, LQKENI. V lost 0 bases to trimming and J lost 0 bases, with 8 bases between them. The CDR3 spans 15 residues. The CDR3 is CASSPPTQANYGYTF. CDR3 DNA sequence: TGTGCCAGCTCACCACCGACCCAAGCTAACTATGGCTACACCTTC.

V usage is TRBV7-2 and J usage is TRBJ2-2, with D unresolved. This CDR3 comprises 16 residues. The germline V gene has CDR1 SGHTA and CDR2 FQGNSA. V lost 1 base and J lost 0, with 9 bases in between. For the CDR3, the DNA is TGTGCCAGCAGCTTAGTAGGCAGCGCGAACACCGGGGAGCTGTTTTTT. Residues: CASSLVGSANTGELFF. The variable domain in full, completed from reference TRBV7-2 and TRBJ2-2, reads GAGVSQSPSNKVTEKGKDVELRCDPISGHTALYWYRQSLGQGLEFLIYFQGNSAPDKSGLPSDRFSAERTGGSVSTLTIQRTQQEDSAVYLCASSLVGSANTGELFFGEGSRLTVL.

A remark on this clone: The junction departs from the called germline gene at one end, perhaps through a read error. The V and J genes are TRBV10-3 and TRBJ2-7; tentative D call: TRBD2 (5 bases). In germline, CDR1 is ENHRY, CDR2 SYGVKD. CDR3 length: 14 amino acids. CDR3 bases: TGTGCCATCCGTGAGAGGGCTGGGTACGGCGAGCAGTACTTC. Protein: CAIRERAGYGEQYF.

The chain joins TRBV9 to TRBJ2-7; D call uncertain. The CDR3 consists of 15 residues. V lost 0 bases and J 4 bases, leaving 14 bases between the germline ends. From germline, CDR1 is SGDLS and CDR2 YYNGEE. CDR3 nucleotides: TGTGCCAGCAGCGTAGGTTTAGGGTCCAAATACGAGCAGTACTTC. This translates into CASSVGLGSKYEQYF.

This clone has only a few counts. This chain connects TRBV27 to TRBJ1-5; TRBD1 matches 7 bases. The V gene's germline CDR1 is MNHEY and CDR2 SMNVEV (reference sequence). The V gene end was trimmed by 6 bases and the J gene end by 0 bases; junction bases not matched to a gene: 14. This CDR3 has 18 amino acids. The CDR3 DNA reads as TGTGCCAGCAGCACTTCTAAGGACAGGACTTATAGCAATCAGCCCCAGCATTTT. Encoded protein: CASSTSKDRTYSNQPQHF.

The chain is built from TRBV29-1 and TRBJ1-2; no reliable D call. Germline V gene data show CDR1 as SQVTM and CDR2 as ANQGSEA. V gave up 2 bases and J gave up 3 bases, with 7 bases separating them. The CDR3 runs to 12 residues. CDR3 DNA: TGCAGCGTTGAAAGGGAGGACTATGGCTACACCTTC. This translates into CSVEREDYGYTF.

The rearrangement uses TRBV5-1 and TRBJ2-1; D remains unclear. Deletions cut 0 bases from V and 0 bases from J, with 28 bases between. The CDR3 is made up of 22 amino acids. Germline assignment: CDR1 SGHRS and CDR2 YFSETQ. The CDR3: CASSLARISPLVSPSSYNEQFF. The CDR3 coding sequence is TGCGCCAGCAGCTTGGCCCGCATTTCCCCCTTAGTGAGCCCGAGCTCCTACAATGAGCAGTTCTTC.

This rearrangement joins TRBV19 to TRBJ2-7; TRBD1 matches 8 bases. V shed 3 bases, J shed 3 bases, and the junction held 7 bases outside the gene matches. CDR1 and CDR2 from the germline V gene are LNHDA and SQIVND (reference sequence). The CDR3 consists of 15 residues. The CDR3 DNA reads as TGTGCCAGTAGTATTCGGCAGGGGGCTTTCTACGAGCAGTACTTC. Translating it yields CASSIRQGAFYEQYF.

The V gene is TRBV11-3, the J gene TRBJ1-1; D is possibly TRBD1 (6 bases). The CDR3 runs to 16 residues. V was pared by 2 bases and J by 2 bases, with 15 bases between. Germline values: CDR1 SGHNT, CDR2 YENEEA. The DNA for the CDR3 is TGTGCCAGCAGCTTAAGGGGGGATCTCCCAAACACTGAAGCTTTCTTT. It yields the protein CASSLRGDLPNTEAFF.

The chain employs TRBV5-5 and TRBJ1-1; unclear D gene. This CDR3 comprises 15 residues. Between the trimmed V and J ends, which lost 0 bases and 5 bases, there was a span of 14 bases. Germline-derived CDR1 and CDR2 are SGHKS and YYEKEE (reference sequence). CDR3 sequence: CASSLVSLGGTEAFF. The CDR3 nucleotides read TGTGCCAGCAGCTTGGTGTCACTCGGAGGGACTGAAGCTTTCTTT.

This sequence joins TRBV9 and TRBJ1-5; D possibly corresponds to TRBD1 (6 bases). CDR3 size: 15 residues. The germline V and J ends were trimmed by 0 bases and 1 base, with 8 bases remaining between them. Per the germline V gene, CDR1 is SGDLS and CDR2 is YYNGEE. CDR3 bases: TGTGCCAGCAGCGTAGGGAGGGGGAGCAATCAGCCCCAGCATTTT. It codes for CASSVGRGSNQPQHF.

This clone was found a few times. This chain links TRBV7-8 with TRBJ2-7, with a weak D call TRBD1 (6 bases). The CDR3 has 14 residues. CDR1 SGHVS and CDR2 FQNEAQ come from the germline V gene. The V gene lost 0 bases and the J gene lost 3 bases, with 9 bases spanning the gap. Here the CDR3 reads CASSLATGNYEQYF. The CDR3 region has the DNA TGTGCCAGCAGCTTAGCTACAGGGAACTACGAGCAGTACTTC.